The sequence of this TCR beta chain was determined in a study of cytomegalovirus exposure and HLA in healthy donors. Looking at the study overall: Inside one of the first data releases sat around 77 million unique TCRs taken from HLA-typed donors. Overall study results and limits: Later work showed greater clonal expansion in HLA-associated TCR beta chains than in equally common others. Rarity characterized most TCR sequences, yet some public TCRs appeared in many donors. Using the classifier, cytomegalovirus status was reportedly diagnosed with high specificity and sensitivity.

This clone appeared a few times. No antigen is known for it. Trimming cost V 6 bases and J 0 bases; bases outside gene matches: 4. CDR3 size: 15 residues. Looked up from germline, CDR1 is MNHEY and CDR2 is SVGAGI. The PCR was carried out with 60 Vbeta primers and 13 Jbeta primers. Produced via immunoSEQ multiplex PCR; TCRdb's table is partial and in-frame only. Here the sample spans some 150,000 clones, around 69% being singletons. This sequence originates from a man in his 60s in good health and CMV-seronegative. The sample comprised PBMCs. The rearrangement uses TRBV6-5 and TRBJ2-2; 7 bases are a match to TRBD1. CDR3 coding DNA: TGTGCCAGCAGACGGGGACAGCCGAACACCGGGGAGCTGTTTTTT. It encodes CASRRGQPNTGELFF.